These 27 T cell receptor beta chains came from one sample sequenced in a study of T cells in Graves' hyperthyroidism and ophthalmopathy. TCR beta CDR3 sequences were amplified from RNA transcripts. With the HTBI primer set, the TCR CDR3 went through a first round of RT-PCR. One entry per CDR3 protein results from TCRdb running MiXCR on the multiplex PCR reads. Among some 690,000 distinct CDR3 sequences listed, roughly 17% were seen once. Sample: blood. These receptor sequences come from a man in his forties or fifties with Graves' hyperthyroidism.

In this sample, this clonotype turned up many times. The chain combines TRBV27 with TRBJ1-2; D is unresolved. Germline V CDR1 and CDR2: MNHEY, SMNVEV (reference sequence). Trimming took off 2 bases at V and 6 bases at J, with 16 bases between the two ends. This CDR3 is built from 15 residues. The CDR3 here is CASSLGSNLYHGYTF. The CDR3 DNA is TGTGCCAGCAGTTTAGGATCGAACCTGTATCATGGCTACACCTTC.

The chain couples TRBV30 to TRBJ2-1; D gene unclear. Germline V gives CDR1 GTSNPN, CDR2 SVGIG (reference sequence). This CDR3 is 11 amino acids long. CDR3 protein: CASFPYNEQFF. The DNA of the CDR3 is TGTGCATCGTTCCCCTACAATGAGCAGTTCTTC.

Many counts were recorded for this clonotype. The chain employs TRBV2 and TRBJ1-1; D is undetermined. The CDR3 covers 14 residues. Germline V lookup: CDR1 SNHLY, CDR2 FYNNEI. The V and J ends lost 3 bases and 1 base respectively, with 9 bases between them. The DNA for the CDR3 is TGTGCCAGCAGTGAGTGGGCGCGGAACACTGAAGCTTTCTTT. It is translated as CASSEWARNTEAFF.

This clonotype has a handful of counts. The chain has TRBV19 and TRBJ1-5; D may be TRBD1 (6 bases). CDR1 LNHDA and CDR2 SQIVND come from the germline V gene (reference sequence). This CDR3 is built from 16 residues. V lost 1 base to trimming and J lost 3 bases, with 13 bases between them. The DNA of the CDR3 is TGTGCCAGTAGTATAGTTAGTCGGACAGACAATCAGCCCCAGCATTTT. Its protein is CASSIVSRTDNQPQHF.

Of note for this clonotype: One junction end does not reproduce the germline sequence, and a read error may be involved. The CDR3 spells CSVEAGQYTGELFF. The CDR3 nucleotides read TGCAGCGTCGAAGCGGGACAGTATACCGGGGAGCTGTTTTTT. This chain uses TRBV29-1 with TRBJ2-2; D assignment may be TRBD1 or TRBD2 (7 bases each). The CDR3 is 14 residues long. CDR1 and CDR2 (germline): SQVTM, ANQGSEA.

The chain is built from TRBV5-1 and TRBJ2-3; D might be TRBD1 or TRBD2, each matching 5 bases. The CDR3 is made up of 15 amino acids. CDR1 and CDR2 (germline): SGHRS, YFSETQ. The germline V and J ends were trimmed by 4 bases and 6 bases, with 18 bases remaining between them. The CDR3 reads CASSPPGPAVDTQYF. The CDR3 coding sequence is TGCGCCAGCAGCCCTCCGGGACCGGCTGTGGATACGCAGTATTTT.

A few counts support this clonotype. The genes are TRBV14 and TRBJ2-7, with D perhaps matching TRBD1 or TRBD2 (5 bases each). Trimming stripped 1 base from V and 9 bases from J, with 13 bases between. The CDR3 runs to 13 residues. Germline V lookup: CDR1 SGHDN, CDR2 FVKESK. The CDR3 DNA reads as TGTGCCAGCAGCCAAGCCGGGTACGGGGCGCAGTACTTC. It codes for CASSQAGYGAQYF.

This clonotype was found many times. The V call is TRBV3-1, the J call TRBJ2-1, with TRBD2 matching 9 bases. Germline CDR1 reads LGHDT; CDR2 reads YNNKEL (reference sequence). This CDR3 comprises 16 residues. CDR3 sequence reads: CALPRGGLAGFNEQFF. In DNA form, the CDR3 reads TGTGCGCTACCCAGAGGAGGGCTAGCGGGATTCAATGAGCAGTTCTTC.

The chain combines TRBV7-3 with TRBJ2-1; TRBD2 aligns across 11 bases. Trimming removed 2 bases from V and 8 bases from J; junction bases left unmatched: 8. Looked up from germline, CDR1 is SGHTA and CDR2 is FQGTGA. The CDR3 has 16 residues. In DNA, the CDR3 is TGTGCCAGCAGCTTACGGGTAGCGGGAGGGAGGGATGAGCAGTTCTTC. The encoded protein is CASSLRVAGGRDEQFF.

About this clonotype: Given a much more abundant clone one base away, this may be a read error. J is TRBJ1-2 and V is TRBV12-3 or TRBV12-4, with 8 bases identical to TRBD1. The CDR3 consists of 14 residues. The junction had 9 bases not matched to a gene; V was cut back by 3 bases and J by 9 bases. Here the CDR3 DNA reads TGTGCCAGCAGTTTCGCAGGGGGCGGTTCCAGCTACACCTTC. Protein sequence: CASSFAGGGSSYTF.

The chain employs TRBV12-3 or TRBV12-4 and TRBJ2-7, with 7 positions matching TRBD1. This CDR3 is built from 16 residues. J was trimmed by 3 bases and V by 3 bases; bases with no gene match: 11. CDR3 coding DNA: TGTGCCAGCAGTTTTCTTTCGACAGGGAGAAGCTACGAGCAGTACTTC. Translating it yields CASSFLSTGRSYEQYF.

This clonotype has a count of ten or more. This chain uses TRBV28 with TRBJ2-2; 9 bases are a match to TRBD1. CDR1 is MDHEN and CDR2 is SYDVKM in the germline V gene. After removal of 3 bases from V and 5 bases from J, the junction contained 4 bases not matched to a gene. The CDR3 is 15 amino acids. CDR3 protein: CASSFLGQGTGELFF. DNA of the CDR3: TGTGCCAGCAGTTTTTTGGGACAGGGAACCGGGGAGCTGTTTTTT.

The CDR3 nucleotides are TGTGCCTGGGCCCCAGGGGGCTCCAAAAACATTCAGTACTTC. Its translation is CAWAPGGSKNIQYF. The chain joins TRBV30 to TRBJ2-4, with 8 bases identical to TRBD1. CDR1 GTSNPN and CDR2 SVGIG come from the germline V gene (reference sequence). CDR3 length: 14 residues. V trimming: 5 bases; J trimming: 2 bases; junction bases outside the gene matches: 5.

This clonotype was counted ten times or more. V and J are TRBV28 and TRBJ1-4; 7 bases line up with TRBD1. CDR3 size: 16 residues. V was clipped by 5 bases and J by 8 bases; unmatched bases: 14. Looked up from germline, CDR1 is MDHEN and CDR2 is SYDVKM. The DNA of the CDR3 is TGTGCCAGCAGTCCGACTTCGACAGGGCTATGGGAAAAACTGTTTTTT. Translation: CASSPTSTGLWEKLFF.

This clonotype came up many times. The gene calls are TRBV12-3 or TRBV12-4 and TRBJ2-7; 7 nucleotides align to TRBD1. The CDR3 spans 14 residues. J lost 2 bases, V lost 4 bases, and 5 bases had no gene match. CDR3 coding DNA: TGTGCCAGCAGTTCAGGGGGACAGACCTACGAGCAGTACTTC. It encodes CASSSGGQTYEQYF.

Here the CDR3 reads CASSQAVTYEQYF. Written as DNA, the CDR3 is TGTGCCAGTAGTCAAGCGGTTACCTACGAGCAGTACTTC. The chain employs TRBV19 and TRBJ2-7; the D gene is possibly TRBD2 (5 bases). The V end lost 5 bases, the J end lost 2 bases, and 10 bases lay between the germline ends. The CDR3 has 13 residues. CDR1 is LNHDA, CDR2 SQIVND, per germline (reference sequence).

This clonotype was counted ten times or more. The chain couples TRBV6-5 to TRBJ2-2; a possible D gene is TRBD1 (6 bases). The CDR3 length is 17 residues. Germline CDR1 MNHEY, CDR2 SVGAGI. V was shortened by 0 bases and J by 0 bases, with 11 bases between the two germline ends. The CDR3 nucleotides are TGTGCCAGCAGTTACTCGATTTACAGGGCGAACACCGGGGAGCTGTTTTTT. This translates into CASSYSIYRANTGELFF.

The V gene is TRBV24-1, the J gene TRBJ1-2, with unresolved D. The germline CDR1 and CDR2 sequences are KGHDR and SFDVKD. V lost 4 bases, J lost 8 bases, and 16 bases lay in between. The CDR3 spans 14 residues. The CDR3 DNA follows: TGTGCCACCAGTGACAGAGGCGCTGTTAAGGGCTACACCTTC. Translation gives CATSDRGAVKGYTF.

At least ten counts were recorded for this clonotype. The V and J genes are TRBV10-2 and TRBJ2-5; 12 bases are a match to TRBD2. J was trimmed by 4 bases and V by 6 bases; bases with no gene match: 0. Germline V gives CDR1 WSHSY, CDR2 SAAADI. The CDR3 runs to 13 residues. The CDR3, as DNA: TGCGCCAGCAGGACTAGCGGGAGAGAGACCCAGTACTTC. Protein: CASRTSGRETQYF.

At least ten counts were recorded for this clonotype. The CDR3 DNA is TGTGCCAGCAGCTTGTATATGGGACAGGGTTACGAGCAGTACTTC. Amino acids: CASSLYMGQGYEQYF. The chain couples TRBV11-2 to TRBJ2-7; 9 nucleotides line up with TRBD1. The CDR3 contains 15 residues. CDR1 is SGHAT, CDR2 FQNNGV, per germline. V gave up 3 bases and J gave up 4 bases; unmatched junction bases: 7.

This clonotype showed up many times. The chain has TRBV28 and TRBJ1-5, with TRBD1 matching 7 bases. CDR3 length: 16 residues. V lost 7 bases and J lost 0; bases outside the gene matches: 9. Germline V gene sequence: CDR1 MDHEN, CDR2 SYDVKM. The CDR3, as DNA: TGTGCCAGCATCCCTCACAGGGGAGATAGCAATCAGCCCCAGCATTTT. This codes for CASIPHRGDSNQPQHF.

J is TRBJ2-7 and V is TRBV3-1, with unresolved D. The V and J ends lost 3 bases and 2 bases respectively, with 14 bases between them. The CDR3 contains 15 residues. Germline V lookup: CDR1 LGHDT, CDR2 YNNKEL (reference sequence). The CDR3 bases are TGTGCCAGCAGCCAGGGTTGGGCAGGAACCTACGAGCAGTACTTC. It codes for CASSQGWAGTYEQYF.

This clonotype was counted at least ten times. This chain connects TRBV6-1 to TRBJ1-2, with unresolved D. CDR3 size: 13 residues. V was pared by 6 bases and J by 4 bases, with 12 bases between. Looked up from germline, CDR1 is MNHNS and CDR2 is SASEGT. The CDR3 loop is CASSSAGLYGYTF. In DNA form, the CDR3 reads TGTGCCAGCAGCTCCGCAGGCCTCTATGGCTACACCTTC.

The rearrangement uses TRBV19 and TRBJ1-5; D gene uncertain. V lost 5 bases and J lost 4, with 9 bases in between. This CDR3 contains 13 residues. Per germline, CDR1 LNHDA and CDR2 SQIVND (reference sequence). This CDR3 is CASSHVLNQPQHF. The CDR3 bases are TGTGCCAGTAGTCATGTCCTAAATCAGCCCCAGCATTTT.

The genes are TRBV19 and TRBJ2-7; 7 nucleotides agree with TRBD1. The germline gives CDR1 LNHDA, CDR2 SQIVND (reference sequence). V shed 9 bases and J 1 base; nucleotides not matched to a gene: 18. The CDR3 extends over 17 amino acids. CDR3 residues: CASRLRGGGDRSYEQYF. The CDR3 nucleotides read TGTGCCAGCCGTCTACGTGGGGGTGGGGACAGATCCTACGAGCAGTACTTC. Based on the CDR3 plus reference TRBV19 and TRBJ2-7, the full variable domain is DGGITQSPKYLFRKEGQNVTLSCEQNLNHDAMYWYRQDPGQGLRLIYYSQIVNDFQKGDIAEGYSVSREKKESFPLTVTSAQKNPTAFYLCASRLRGGGDRSYEQYFGPGTRLTVT.

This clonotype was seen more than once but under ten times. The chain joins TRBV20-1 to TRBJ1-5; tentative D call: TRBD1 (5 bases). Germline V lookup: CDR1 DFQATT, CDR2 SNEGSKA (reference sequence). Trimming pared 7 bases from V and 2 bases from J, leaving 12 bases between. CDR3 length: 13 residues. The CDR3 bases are TGCAGTGTAGTCAGGGATCGCAATCAGCCCCAGCATTTT. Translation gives CSVVRDRNQPQHF.

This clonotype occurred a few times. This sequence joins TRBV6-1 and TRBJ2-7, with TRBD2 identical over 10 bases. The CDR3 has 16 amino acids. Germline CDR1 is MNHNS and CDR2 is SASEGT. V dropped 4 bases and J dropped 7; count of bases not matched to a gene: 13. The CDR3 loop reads CASSASAGGLQGEQYF. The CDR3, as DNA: TGTGCCAGCAGTGCCTCAGCGGGAGGGCTCCAAGGAGAGCAGTACTTC.